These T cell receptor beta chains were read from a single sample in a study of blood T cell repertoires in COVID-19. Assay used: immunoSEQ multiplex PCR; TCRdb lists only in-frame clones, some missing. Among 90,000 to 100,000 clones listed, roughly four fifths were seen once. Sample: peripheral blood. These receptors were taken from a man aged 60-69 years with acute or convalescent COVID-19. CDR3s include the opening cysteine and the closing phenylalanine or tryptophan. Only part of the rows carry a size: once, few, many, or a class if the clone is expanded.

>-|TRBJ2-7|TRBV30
CAWSVRGPGYEQYF
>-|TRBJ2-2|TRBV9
CASSVAGYTGELFF
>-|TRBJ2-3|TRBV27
CASSPSRRWGDTDTQYF
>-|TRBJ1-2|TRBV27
CASSTWDSYGYTF
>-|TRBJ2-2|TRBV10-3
CATSPTGELFF
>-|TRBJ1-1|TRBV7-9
CASSLVEWASRGTEAFF
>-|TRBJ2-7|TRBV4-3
CASSQGAGDEQYF
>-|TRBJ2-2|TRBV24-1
CATSERDTGELFF
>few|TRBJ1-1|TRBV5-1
CASSLQGDTEAFF
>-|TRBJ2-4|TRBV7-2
CASSHRTGRVGNIQYF
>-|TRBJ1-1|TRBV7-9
CASSPGGMNTEAFF
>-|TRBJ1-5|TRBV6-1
CATSTGARQPQHF
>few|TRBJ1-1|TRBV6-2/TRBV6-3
CASSSGGGMNTEAFF
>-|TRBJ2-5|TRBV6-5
CASSYGLAGNQETQYF
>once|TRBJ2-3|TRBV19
CASTNRGARLFSTDTQYF
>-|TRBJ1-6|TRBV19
CASSMYQGNSPLHF
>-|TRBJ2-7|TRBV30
CAWTGGGTEAYEQYF
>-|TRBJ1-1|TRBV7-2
CASSLGALNAEAFF
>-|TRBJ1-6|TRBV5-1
CASSLPGQGNSPLHF
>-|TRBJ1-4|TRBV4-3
CASSQGQGYDNEKLFF
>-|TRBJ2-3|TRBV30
CAWRPRLAGDPTDTQYF
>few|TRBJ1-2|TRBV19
CASSMEGRNGYTF
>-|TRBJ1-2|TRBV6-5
CASSYSTGGNYGYTF
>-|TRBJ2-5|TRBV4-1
CASSQGRNSQETQYF
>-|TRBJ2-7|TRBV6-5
CASSPDEGASYEQYF
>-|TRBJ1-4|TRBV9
CASSNQPGTGQKTNEKLFF
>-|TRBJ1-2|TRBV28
CASRGTGTGGRYGYTF
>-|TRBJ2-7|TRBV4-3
CASSQDPGQGRYEQYF
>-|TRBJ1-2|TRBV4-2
CASSQDPGDSYGYTF
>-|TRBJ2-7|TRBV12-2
CASRLGAQGAYEQYF
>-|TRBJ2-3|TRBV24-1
CATSDFETGTDTQYF
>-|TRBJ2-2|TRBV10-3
CAIRDRTNTGELFF
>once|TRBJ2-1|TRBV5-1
CASSLALGGSTYNEQFF
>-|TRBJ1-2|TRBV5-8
CASSLEARDRGTYGYTF
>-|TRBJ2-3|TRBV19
CASSMGRGGPDTQYF
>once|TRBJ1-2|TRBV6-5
CASRNSPLTLYGYTF
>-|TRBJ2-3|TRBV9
CASSVVGTGGAGTDTQYF
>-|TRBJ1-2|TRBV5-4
CASSLRGSYGYTF
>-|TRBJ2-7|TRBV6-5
CASRDRTYEQYF
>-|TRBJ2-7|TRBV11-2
CASSSNPGAYEQYF
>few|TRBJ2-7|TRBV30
CAWSIPLGVLDEQYF
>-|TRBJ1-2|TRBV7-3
CASSPGGAYGYTF
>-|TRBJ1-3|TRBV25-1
CASSGPGAGNTIYF
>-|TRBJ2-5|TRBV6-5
CASRGTGPWEAQYF
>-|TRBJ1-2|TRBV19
CASSRSGQGTNYGYTF
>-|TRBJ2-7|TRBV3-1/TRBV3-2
CASSLPGQGADEQYF
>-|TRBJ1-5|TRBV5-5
CASSLFSGSNQPQHF
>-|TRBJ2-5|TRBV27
CASRTQGETQYF
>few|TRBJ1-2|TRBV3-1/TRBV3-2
CASSHTGLGNYGYTF
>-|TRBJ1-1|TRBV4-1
CASSQGRGTEAFF
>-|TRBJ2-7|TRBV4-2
CASSLGGLPYEQYF
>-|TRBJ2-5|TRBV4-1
CASSLILAEQEAQYF
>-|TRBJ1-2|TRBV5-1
CASSLHSNYGYTF
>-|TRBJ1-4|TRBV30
CAWSVVQGGSGEKLFF
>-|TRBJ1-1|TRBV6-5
CASRWQAREAFF
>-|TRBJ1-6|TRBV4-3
CASSQGAQVVSPLHF
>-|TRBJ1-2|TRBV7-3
CASSSPGGAGYTF
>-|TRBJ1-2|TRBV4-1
CASRTNVGVLDGYTF